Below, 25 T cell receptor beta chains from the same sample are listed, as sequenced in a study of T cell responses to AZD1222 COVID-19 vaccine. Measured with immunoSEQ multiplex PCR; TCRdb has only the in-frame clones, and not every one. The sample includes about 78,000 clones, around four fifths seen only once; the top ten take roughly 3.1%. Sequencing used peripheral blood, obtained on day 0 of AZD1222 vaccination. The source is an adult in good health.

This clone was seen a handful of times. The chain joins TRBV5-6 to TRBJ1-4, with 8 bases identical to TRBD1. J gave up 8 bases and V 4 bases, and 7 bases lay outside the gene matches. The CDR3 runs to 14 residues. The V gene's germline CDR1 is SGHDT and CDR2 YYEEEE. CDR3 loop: CASSRDRLGEKLFF. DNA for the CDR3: TGTGCCAGCAGCCGGGACAGGCTGGGAGAAAAACTGTTTTTT.

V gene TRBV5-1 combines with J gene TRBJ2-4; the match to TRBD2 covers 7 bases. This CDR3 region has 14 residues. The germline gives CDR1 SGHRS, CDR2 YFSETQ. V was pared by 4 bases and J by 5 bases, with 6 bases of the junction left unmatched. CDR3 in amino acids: CASSPSRGENIQYF. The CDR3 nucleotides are TGCGCCAGCAGCCCCAGCCGGGGGGAAAACATTCAGTACTTC.

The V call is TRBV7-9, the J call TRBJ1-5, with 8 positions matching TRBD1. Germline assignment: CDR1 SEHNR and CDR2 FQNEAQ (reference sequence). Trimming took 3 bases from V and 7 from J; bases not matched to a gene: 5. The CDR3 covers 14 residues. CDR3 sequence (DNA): TGTGCCAGCAGCTTGGGGACAGGCGAACAGCCCCAGCATTTT. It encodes CASSLGTGEQPQHF.

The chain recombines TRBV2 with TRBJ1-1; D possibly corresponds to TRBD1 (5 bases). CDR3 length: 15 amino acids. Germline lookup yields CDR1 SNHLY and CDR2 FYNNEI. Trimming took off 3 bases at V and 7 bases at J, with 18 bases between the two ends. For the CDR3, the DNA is TGTGCCAGCAGTGATGTCCTCCCCTTGGACAATGAAGCTTTCTTT. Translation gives CASSDVLPLDNEAFF.

CDR3 bases: TGTGCCAGCAGCTGGCCCCGCCTAATAGCGGGGGGAGCAGATACGCAGTATTTT. It yields the protein CASSWPRLIAGGADTQYF. This chain connects TRBV7-8 to TRBJ2-3; 10 bases are shared with TRBD2. V dropped 4 bases and J dropped 4; count of bases not matched to a gene: 14. The CDR3 sequence is 18 residues long. The V gene's germline CDR1 is SGHVS and CDR2 FQNEAQ.

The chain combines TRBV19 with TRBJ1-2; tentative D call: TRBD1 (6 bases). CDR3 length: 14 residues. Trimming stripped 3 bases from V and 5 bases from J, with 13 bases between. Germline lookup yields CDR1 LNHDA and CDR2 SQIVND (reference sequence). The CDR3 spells CASSIPDSRYGYTF. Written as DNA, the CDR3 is TGTGCCAGTAGTATCCCGGACAGCCGGTATGGCTACACCTTC.

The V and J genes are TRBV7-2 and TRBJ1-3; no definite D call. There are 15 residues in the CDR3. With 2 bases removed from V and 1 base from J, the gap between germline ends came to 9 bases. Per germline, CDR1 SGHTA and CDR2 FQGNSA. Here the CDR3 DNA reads TGTGCCAGCAGCTTAATAGCGGGATCTGGAAACACCATATATTTT. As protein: CASSLIAGSGNTIYF.

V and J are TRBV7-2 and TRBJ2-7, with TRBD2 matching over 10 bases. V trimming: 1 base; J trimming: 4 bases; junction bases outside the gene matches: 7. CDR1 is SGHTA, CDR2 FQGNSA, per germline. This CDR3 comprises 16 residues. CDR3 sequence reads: CASSLVPTSGPYEQYF. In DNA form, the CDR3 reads TGTGCCAGCAGCTTAGTACCGACTAGCGGGCCATACGAGCAGTACTTC.

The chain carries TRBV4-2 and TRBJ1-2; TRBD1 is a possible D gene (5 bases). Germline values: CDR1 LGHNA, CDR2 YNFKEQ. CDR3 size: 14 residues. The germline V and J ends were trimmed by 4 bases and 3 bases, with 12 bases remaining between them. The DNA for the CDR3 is TGTGCCAGCAGCCTACCGGGACGGGACTATGGCTACACCTTC. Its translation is CASSLPGRDYGYTF.

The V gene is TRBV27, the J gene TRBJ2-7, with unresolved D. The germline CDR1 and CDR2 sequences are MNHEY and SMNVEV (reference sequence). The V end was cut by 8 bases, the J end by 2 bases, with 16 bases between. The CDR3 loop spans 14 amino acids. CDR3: CASLFGTLTYEQYF. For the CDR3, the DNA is TGTGCCAGCCTGTTTGGCACCCTCACCTACGAGCAGTACTTC.

In DNA, the CDR3 is TGCGCCAGCAGTGAGGGACGGACTAGCGGTACAGATACGCAGTATTTT. Its translation is CASSEGRTSGTDTQYF. The chain employs TRBV10-1 and TRBJ2-3; 10 nucleotides align to TRBD2. V shed 2 bases and J 3 bases; nucleotides not matched to a gene: 5. The germline V gene encodes CDR1 WNHNN and CDR2 SYGVQD (reference sequence). The CDR3 runs 16 residues.

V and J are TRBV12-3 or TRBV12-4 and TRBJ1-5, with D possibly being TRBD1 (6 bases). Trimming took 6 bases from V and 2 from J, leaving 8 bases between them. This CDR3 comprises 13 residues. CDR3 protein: CASSAGGNQPQHF. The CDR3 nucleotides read TGTGCCAGCAGCGCAGGGGGCAATCAGCCCCAGCATTTT.

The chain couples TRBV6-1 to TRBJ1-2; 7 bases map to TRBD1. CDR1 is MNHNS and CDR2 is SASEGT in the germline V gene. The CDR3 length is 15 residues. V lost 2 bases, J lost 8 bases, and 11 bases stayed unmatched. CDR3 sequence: CASSESHRGLSGYTF. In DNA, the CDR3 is TGTGCCAGCAGTGAATCTCACAGGGGCTTGAGCGGCTACACCTTC.

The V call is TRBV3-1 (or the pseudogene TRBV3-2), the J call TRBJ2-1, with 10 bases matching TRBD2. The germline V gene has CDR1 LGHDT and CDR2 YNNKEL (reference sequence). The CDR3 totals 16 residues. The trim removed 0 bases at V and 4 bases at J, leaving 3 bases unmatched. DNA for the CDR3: TGTGCCAGCAGCCAAGACAAGACTAGCGGGTACAATGAGCAGTTCTTC. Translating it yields CASSQDKTSGYNEQFF.

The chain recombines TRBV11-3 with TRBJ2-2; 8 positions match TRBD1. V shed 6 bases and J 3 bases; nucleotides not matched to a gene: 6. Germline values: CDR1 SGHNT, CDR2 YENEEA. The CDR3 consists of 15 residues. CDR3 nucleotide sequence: TGTGCCAGCAGTCGAGACAGGGGATACACCGGGGAGCTGTTTTTT. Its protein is CASSRDRGYTGELFF.

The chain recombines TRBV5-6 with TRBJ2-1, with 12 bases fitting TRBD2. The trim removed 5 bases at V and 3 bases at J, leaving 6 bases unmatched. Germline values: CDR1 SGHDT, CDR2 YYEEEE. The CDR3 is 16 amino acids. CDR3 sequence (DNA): TGTGCCAGCAGTAGACTAGCGGGGGATATCTACAATGAGCAGTTCTTC. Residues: CASSRLAGDIYNEQFF.

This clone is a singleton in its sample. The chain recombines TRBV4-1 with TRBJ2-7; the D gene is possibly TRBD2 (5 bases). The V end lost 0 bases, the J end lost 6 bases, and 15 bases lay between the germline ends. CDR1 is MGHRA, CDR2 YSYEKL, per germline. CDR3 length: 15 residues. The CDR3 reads CASSQDRGRLGEQYF. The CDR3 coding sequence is TGCGCCAGCAGCCAAGATCGGGGAAGACTTGGCGAGCAGTACTTC.

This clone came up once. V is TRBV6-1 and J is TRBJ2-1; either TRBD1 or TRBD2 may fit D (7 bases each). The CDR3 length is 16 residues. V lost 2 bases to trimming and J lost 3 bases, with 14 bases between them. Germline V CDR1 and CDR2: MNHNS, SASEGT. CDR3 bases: TGTGCCAGCAGTGAACAGACAGGGAGGGGCTACAATGAGCAGTTCTTC. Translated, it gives CASSEQTGRGYNEQFF.

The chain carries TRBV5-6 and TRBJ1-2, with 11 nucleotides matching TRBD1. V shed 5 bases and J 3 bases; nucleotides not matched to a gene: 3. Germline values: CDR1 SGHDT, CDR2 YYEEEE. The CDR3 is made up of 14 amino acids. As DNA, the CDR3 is TGTGCCAGCAGGCAGGACAGGGGGCACTATGGCTACACCTTC. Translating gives CASRQDRGHYGYTF. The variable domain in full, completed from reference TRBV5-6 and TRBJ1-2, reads DAGVTQSPTHLIKTRGQQVTLRCSPKSGHDTVSWYQQALGQGPQFIFQYYEEEERQRGNFPDRFSGHQFPNYSSELNVNALLLGDSALYLCASRQDRGHYGYTFGSGTRLTVV.

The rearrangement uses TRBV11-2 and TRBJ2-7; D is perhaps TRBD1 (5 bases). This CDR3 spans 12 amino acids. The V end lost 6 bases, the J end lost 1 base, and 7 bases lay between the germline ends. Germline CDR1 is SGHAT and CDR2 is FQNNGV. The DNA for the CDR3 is TGTGCCAGCAGGAGACAGTCCTACGAGCAGTACTTC. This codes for CASRRQSYEQYF.

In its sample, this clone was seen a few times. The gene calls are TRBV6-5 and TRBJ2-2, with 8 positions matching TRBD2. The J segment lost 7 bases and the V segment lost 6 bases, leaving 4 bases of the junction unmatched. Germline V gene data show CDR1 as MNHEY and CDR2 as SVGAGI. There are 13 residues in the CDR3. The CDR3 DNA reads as TGTGCCAGCAGCGCGGGGGGTGACGGGGAGCTGTTTTTT. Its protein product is CASSAGGDGELFF.

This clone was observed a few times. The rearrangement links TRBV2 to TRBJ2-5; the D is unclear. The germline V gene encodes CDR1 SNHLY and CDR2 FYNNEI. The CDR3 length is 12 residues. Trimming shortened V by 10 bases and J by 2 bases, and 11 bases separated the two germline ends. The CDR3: CAIRPSQETQYF. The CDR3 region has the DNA TGTGCCATACGCCCCTCGCAAGAGACCCAGTACTTC. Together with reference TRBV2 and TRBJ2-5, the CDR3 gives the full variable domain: EPEVTQTPSHQVTQMGQEVILRCVPISNHLYFYWYRQILGQKVEFLVSFYNNEISEKSEIFDDQFSVERPDGSNFTLKIRSTKLEDSAMYFCAIRPSQETQYFGPGTRLLVL.

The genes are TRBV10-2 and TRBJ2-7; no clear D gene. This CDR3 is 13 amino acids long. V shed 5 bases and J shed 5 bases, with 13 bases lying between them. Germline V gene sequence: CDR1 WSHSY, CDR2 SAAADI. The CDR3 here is CASSTKESDEQYF. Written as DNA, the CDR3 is TGCGCCAGCAGTACGAAGGAGAGCGACGAGCAGTACTTC.

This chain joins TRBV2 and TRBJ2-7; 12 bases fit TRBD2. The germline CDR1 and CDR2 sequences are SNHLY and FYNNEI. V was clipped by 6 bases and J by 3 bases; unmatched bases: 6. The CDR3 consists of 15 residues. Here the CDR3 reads CASRDLAGGVYEQYF. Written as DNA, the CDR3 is TGTGCCAGCAGAGACCTAGCGGGAGGGGTCTACGAGCAGTACTTC. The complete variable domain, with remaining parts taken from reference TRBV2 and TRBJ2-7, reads EPEVTQTPSHQVTQMGQEVILRCVPISNHLYFYWYRQILGQKVEFLVSFYNNEISEKSEIFDDQFSVERPDGSNFTLKIRSTKLEDSAMYFCASRDLAGGVYEQYFGPGTRLTVT.

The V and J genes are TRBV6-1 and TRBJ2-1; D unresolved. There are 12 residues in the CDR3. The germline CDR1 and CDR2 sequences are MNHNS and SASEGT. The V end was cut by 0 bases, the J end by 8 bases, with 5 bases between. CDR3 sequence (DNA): TGTGCCAGCAGTGAAGCGCGCGATGAGCAGTTCTTC. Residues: CASSEARDEQFF.